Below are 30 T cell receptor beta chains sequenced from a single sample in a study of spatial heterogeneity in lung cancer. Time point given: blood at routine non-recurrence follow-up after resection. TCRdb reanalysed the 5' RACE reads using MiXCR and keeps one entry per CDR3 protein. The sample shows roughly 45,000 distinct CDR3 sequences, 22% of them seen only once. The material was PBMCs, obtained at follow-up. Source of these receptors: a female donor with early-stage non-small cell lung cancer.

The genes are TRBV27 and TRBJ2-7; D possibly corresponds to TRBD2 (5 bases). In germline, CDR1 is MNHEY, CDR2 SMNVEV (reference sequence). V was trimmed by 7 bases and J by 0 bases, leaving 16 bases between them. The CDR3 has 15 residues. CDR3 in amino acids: CASTSVAGGSYEQYF. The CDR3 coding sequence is TGTGCCAGCACCTCCGTAGCAGGAGGCTCCTACGAGCAGTACTTC.

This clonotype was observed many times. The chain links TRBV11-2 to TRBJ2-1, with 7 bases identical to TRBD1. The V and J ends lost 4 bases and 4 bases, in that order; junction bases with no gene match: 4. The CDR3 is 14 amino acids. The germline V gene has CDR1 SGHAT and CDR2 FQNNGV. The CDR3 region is CASSSTTGYNEQFF. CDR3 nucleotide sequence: TGTGCCAGCAGCTCTACGACAGGGTACAATGAGCAGTTCTTC.

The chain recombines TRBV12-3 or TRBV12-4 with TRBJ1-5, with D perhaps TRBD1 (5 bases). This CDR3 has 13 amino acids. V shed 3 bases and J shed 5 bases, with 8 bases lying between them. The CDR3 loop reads CASSFRDDQPQHF. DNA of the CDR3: TGTGCCAGCAGTTTCAGGGATGATCAGCCCCAGCATTTT.

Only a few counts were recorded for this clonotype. The CDR3 nucleotides read TGTGCCAGCAGCACCAGGGATGGGGACACTGAAGCTTTCTTT. Its translation is CASSTRDGDTEAFF. The chain is built from TRBV7-9 and TRBJ1-1; weak D call: TRBD1 (5 bases). This CDR3 contains 14 residues. V gave up 5 bases and J gave up 3 bases, with 13 bases separating them. Germline assignment: CDR1 SEHNR and CDR2 FQNEAQ (reference sequence).

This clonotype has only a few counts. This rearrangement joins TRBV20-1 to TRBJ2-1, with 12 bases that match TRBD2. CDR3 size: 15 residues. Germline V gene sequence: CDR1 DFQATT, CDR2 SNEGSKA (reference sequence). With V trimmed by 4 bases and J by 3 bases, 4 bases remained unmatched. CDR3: CSAITSGGFYNEQFF. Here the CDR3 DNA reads TGCAGTGCTATAACTAGCGGGGGGTTCTACAATGAGCAGTTCTTC.

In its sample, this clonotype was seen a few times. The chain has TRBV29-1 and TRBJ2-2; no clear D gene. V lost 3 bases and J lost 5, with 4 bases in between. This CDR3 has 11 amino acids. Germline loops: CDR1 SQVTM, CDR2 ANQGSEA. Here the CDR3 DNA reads TGCAGCGTTGAGGTGACCGGGGAGCTGTTTTTT. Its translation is CSVEVTGELFF.

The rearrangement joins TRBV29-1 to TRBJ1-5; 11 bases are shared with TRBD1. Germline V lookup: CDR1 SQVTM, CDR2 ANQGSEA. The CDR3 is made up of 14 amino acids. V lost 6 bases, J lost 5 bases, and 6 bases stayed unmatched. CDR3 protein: CSVAGQGDYQPQHF. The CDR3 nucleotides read TGCAGCGTCGCGGGACAGGGGGACTATCAGCCCCAGCATTTT.

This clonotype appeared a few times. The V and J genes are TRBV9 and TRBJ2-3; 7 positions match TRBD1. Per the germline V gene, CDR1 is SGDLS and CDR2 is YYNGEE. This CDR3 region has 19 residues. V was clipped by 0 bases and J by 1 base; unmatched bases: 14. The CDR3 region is CASSVATGAVLRGTDTQYF. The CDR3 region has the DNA TGTGCCAGCAGCGTAGCTACAGGGGCAGTTCTCCGCGGCACAGATACGCAGTATTTT. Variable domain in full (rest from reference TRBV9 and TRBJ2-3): DSGVTQTPKHLITATGQRVTLRCSPRSGDLSVYWYQQSLDQGLQFLIQYYNGEERAKGNILERFSAQQFPDLHSELNLSSLELGDSALYFCASSVATGAVLRGTDTQYFGPGTRLTVL.

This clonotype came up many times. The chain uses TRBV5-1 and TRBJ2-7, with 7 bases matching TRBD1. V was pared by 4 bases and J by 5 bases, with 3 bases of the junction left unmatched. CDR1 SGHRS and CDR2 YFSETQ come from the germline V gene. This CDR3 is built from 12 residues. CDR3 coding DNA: TGCGCCAGCAGCCTCGGGACAGACGAGCAGTACTTC. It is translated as CASSLGTDEQYF.

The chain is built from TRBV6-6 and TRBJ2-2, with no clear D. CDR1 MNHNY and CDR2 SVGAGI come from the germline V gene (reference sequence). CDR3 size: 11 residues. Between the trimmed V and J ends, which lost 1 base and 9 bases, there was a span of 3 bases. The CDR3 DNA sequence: TGTGCCAGCAGTTACTACCGGGAGCTGTTTTTT. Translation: CASSYYRELFF.

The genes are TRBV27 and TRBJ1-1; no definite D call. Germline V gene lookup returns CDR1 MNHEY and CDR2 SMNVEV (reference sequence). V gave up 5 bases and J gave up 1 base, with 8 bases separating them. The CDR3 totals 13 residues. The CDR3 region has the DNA TGTGCCAGCAGTGAGGCGGGGAACACTGAAGCTTTCTTT. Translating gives CASSEAGNTEAFF.

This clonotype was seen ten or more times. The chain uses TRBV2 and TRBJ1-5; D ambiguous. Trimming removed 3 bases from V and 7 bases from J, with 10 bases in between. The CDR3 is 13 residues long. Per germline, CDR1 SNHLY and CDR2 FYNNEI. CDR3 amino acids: CASSDNVGQPQHF. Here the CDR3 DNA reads TGTGCCAGCAGTGATAATGTGGGGCAGCCCCAGCATTTT.

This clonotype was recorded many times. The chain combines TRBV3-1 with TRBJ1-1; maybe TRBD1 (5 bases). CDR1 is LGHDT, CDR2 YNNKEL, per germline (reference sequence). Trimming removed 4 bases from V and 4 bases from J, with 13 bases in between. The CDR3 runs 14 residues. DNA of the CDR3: TGTGCCAGCAGCCCTCAGGGTGTTGGCACTGAAGCTTTCTTT. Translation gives CASSPQGVGTEAFF.

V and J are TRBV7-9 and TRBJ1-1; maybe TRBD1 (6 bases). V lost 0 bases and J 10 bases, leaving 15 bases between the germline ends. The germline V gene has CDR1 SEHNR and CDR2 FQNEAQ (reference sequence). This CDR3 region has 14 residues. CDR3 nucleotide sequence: TGTGCCAGCAGCTTAGCAACAGGGACGGGAATAGCTTTCTTT. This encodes CASSLATGTGIAFF.

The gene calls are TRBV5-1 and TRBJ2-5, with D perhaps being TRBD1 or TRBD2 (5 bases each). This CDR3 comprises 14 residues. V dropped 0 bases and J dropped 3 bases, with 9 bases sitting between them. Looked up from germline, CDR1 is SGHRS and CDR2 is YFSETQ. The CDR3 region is CASSLGGFEETQYF. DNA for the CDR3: TGCGCCAGCAGCTTGGGGGGGTTTGAAGAGACCCAGTACTTC.

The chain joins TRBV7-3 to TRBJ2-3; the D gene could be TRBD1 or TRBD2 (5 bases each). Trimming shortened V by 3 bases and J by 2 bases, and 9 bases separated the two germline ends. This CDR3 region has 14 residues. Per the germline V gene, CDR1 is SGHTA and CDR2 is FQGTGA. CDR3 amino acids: CASSLGLATDTQYF. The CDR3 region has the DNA TGTGCCAGCAGCTTGGGGCTAGCCACAGATACGCAGTATTTT.

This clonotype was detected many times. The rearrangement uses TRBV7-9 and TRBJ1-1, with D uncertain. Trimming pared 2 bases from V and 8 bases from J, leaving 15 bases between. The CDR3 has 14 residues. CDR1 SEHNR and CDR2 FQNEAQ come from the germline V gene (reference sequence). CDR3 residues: CASSLSGLLGEAFF. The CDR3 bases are TGTGCCAGCAGCTTATCAGGACTCCTGGGGGAAGCTTTCTTT. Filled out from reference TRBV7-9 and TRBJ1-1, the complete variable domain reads DTGVSQNPRHKITKRGQNVTFRCDPISEHNRLYWYRQTLGQGPEFLTYFQNEAQLEKSRLLSDRFSAERPKGSFSTLEIQRTEQGDSAMYLCASSLSGLLGEAFFGQGTRLTVV.

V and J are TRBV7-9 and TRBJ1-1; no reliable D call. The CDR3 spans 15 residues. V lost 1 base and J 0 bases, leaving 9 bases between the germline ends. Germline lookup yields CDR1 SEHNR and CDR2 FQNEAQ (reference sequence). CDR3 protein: CASSLVVRVNTEAFF. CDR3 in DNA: TGTGCCAGCAGCTTAGTGGTTCGAGTGAACACTGAAGCTTTCTTT.

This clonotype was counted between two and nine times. The CDR3 reads CASSPRPRDAASGNTIYF. The CDR3 coding sequence is TGTGCCAGCAGCCCTCGCCCGAGGGACGCCGCATCTGGAAACACCATATATTTT. This chain links TRBV4-2 with TRBJ1-3, with D possibly being TRBD1 (5 bases). V gave up 4 bases and J gave up 1 base, with 20 bases separating them. The germline V gene has CDR1 LGHNA and CDR2 YNFKEQ. The CDR3 is made up of 18 amino acids.

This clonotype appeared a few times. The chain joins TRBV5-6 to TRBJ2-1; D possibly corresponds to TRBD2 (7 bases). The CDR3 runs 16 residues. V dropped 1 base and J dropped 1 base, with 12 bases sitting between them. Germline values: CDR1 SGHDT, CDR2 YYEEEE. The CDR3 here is CASSLRGGASYNEQFF. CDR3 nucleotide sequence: TGTGCCAGCAGCTTGCGCGGGGGCGCATCCTACAATGAGCAGTTCTTC.

CDR3 in amino acids: CASILTGGRFAEAFF. The CDR3 region has the DNA TGTGCCAGCATTTTAACAGGGGGCAGGTTCGCTGAAGCTTTCTTT. This sequence joins TRBV6-6 and TRBJ1-1, with TRBD1 matching over 9 bases. V gave up 7 bases and J gave up 6 bases; unmatched junction bases: 12. CDR3 length: 15 amino acids. Germline values: CDR1 MNHNY, CDR2 SVGAGI (reference sequence).

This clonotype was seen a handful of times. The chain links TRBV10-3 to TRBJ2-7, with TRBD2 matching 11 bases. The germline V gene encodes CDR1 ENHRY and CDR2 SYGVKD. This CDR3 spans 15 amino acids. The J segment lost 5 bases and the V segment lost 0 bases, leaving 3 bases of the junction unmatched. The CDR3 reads CAISESTSGRNEQYF. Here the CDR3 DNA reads TGTGCCATCAGTGAGTCTACTAGCGGGAGAAACGAGCAGTACTTC.

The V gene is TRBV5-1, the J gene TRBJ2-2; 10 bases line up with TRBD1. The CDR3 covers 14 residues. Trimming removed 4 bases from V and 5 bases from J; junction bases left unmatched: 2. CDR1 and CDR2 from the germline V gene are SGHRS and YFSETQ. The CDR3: CASSPGQGTGELFF. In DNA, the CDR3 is TGCGCCAGCAGCCCGGGACAGGGGACCGGGGAGCTGTTTTTT.

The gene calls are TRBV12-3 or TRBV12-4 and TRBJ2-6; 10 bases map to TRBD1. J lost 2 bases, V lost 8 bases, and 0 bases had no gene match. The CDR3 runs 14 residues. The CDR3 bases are TGTGCCAGCGACAGGGGGCCTGGGGCCAACGTCCTGACTTTC. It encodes CASDRGPGANVLTF.

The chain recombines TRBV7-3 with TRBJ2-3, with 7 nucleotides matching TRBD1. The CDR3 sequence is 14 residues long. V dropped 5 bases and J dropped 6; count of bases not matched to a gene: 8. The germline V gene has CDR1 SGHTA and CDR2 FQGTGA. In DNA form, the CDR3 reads TGTGCCAGCAGCCTTGTGACAGGGAGCGATACGCAGTATTTT. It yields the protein CASSLVTGSDTQYF.

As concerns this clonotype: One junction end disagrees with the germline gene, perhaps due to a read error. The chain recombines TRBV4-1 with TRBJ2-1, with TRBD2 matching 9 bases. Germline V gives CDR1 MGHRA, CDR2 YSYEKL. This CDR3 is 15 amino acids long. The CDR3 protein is CASSQVPAGGLYGIF. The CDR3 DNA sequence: TGCGCCAGCAGCCAAGTACCAGCGGGGGGCCTGTATGGGATCTTC.

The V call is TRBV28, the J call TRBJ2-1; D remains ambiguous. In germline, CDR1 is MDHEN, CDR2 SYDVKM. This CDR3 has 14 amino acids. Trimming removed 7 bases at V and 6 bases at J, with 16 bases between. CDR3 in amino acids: CASKGITRFNEQFF. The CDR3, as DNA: TGTGCCAGCAAGGGCATAACCAGGTTCAATGAGCAGTTCTTC. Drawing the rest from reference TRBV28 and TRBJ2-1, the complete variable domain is DVKVTQSSRYLVKRTGEKVFLECVQDMDHENMFWYRQDPGLGLRLIYFSYDVKMKEKGDIPEGYSVSREKKERFSLILESASTNQTSMYLCASKGITRFNEQFFGPGTRLTVL.

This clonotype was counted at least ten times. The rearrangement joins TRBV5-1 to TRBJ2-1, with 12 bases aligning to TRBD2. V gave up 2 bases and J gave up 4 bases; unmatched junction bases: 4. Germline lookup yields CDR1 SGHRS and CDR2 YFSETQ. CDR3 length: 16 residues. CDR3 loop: CASSFGLAGTYNEQFF. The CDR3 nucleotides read TGCGCCAGCAGCTTTGGACTAGCGGGAACATACAATGAGCAGTTCTTC.

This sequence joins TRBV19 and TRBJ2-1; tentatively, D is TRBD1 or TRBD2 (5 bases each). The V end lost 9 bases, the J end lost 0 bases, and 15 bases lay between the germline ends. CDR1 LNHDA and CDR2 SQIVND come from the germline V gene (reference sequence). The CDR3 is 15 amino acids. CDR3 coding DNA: TGTGCCAGAAACGGGGCGGCAAGCTCCTACAATGAGCAGTTCTTC. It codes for CARNGAASSYNEQFF.

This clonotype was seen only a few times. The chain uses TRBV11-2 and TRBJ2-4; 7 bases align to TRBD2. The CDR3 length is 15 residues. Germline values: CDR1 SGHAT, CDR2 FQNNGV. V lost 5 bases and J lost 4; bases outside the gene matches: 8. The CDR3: CASSGLVRGKNIQYF. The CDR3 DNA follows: TGTGCCAGCAGCGGACTGGTGCGGGGGAAAAACATTCAGTACTTC.